The rows below give T cell receptor beta chains drawn from one sample of a study of blood T cell repertoires in COVID-19. Assay: immunoSEQ multiplex PCR; the TCRdb copy retains only in-frame clones and omits some. The sample lists under 150,000 clones, 84% seen once, with 1.4% in the top ten. What was sequenced was peripheral blood. The source of these receptors is a man in his 60s with acute or convalescent COVID-19. CDR3s include the opening cysteine and the closing phenylalanine or tryptophan. Fields, in order: J gene, clone size, V gene, D gene, CDR3 protein, CDR3 DNA. The D gene is left open where the match is weak. Clone sizes are given selectively: once, few, many, or a class where the clone is expanded.

TRBJ2-3	.	TRBV18	TRBD2	CASSPPLAGGPFTDTQYF	TGTGCCAGCTCACCACCGTTAGCGGGGGGGCCTTTCACAGATACGCAGTATTTT
TRBJ2-1	.	TRBV3-1/TRBV3-2	TRBD2	CASSQSGGRDNEQFF	TGTGCCAGCAGCCAGAGTGGCGGGAGAGACAATGAGCAGTTCTTC
TRBJ1-6	.	TRBV7-3	.	CASSLRNTGTSPLHF	TGTGCCAGCAGCTTAAGGAACACAGGCACTTCACCCCTCCACTTT
TRBJ1-6	.	TRBV6-2/TRBV6-3	.	CASSPLQYNSPLHF	TGTGCCAGCAGCCCCCTTCAGTATAATTCACCCCTCCACTTT
TRBJ2-7	.	TRBV7-2	TRBD1	CASTSGTGYDEQYF	TGTGCCAGCACCTCCGGGACAGGGTACGACGAGCAGTACTTC
TRBJ1-5	.	TRBV6-7	.	CASSYSTVWGGENQPQHF	TGTGCCAGCAGTTACTCGACGGTTTGGGGGGGCGAAAATCAGCCCCAGCATTTT
TRBJ1-5	.	TRBV7-7	TRBD1	CASSHNRTGLQPQHF	TGTGCCAGCAGTCATAACAGGACAGGGCTTCAGCCCCAGCATTTT
TRBJ2-5	once	TRBV15	TRBD1	CATSRRHRGQETQYF	TGTGCCACCAGCAGACGCCACAGGGGGCAGGAGACCCAGTACTTC
TRBJ1-4	.	TRBV5-1	TRBD1	CASSGQGTATNEKLFF	TGCGCCAGCAGTGGACAGGGAACTGCAACTAATGAAAAACTGTTTTTT
TRBJ2-3	.	TRBV7-3	TRBD1	CASSLKGTGPILTDTQYF	TGTGCCAGCAGCTTAAAGGGGACAGGGCCCATCCTCACAGATACGCAGTATTTT
TRBJ2-2	.	TRBV7-3	TRBD1	CASSLVTGSPGELFF	TGTGCCAGCAGCTTAGTGACAGGGTCCCCCGGAGAGCTGTTTTTT
TRBJ2-1	.	TRBV5-1	.	CASSLGWGVNEQFF	TGCGCCAGCAGCTTGGGGTGGGGGGTTAATGAGCAGTTCTTC
TRBJ2-5	.	TRBV27	.	CASSFGGATETQYF	TGTGCCAGCAGTTTTGGGGGGGCCACGGAGACCCAGTACTTC
TRBJ2-1	.	TRBV20-1	.	CSASSHRVGYNEQFF	TGCAGTGCTAGTTCCCACAGGGTCGGGTACAATGAGCAGTTCTTC
TRBJ2-1	.	TRBV7-9	.	CASSLDGNNEQFF	TGTGCCAGCAGCTTAGACGGGAACAATGAGCAGTTCTTC
TRBJ1-5	.	TRBV3-1/TRBV3-2	.	CASSQGAGIPQPQHF	TGTGCCAGCAGCCAGGGTGCGGGGATTCCTCAGCCCCAGCATTTT
TRBJ2-5	few	TRBV27	TRBD2	CASSDRGGPGQETQYF	TGTGCCAGCAGTGACCGCGGGGGGCCGGGGCAAGAGACCCAGTACTTC
TRBJ1-5	.	TRBV18	TRBD1	CASSPGQGHNQPQHF	TGTGCCAGCTCACCGGGACAGGGCCACAATCAGCCCCAGCATTTT
TRBJ1-6	few	TRBV25-1	TRBD1	CASSEYRDSNNSPLHF	TGTGCCAGCAGTGAATATAGGGACAGCAATAATTCACCCCTCCACTTT
TRBJ1-2	.	TRBV10-3	TRBD1	CAISADREVDGYTF	TGTGCCATCAGTGCGGACAGGGAAGTGGATGGCTACACCTTC
TRBJ1-5	.	TRBV2	.	CASSEDNYSNQPQHF	TGTGCCAGCAGTGAGGACAACTATAGCAATCAGCCCCAGCATTTT
TRBJ1-4	.	TRBV6-5	TRBD1	CASSRGQGSEKLFF	TGTGCCAGCAGTAGGGGACAGGGGAGTGAAAAACTGTTTTTT
TRBJ2-3	.	TRBV4-1	TRBD2	CASKLAGTDTQYF	TGCGCCAGCAAACTAGCGGGCACAGATACGCAGTATTTT
TRBJ1-6	once	TRBV19	.	CASSPPGSPLHF	TGTGCCAGTAGTCCTCCGGGATCACCCCTCCACTTT
TRBJ2-5	.	TRBV12-3/TRBV12-4	TRBD1	CASSLIQGATPYF	TGTGCCAGCAGTTTAATCCAGGGGGCGACTCCGTACTTC
TRBJ1-2	.	TRBV18	TRBD1	CASSPRQGEGYGYTF	TGTGCCAGCTCACCCCGACAGGGGGAAGGGTATGGCTACACCTTC
TRBJ1-1	.	TRBV2	TRBD1	CASTRGRGLNTEAFF	TGTGCCAGCACGAGGGGGCGAGGACTGAACACTGAAGCTTTCTTT
TRBJ2-2	.	TRBV18	TRBD1	CASSPIGQGVTTGELFF	TGTGCCAGCTCACCGATCGGACAGGGGGTTACCACCGGGGAGCTGTTTTTT
TRBJ1-1	.	TRBV7-9	.	CASRTGETGNTEAFF	TGTGCCAGCAGGACCGGGGAGACCGGGAACACTGAAGCTTTCTTT
TRBJ2-4	.	TRBV11-3	TRBD2	CASSLVLAGVRAKNIQYF	TGTGCCAGCAGCTTAGTCCTAGCGGGAGTTCGAGCCAAAAACATTCAGTACTTC
TRBJ2-7	few	TRBV11-2	.	CASSFSGYEQYF	TGTGCCAGCAGCTTCAGCGGGTACGAGCAGTACTTC
TRBJ2-1	.	TRBV6-5	TRBD2	CASSYSGREAYNEQFF	TGTGCCAGCAGTTACTCCGGGCGGGAGGCCTACAATGAGCAGTTCTTC
TRBJ2-5	.	TRBV4-2	TRBD2	CASSQTSGGARETQYF	TGTGCCAGCAGCCAAACTAGCGGGGGGGCACGGGAGACCCAGTACTTC
TRBJ2-5	.	TRBV10-2	TRBD2	CASRESGRGETQYF	TGCGCCAGCAGGGAGAGCGGGAGGGGAGAGACCCAGTACTTC
TRBJ2-1	.	TRBV18	TRBD2	CASSPASGSYNEQFF	TGTGCCAGCTCACCCGCTAGCGGCTCTTACAATGAGCAGTTCTTC
TRBJ1-5	.	TRBV7-9	.	CASSLTQEDQPQHF	TGTGCCAGCAGCTTAACTCAGGAGGATCAGCCCCAGCATTTT
TRBJ2-1	.	TRBV15	TRBD2	CATSPRREGYNEQFF	TGTGCCACCAGCCCGAGGCGGGAGGGTTACAATGAGCAGTTCTTC
TRBJ1-4	.	TRBV30	.	CAWSRNEKLFF	TGTGCCTGGAGTCGGAATGAAAAACTGTTTTTT
TRBJ2-5	.	TRBV6-2/TRBV6-3	.	CASSLVARQETQYF	TGTGCCAGCAGTTTGGTAGCGCGCCAAGAGACCCAGTACTTC
TRBJ2-5	once	TRBV3-1/TRBV3-2	TRBD1	CASSQGQGWGETQYF	TGTGCCAGCAGCCAGGGACAGGGGTGGGGAGAGACCCAGTACTTC